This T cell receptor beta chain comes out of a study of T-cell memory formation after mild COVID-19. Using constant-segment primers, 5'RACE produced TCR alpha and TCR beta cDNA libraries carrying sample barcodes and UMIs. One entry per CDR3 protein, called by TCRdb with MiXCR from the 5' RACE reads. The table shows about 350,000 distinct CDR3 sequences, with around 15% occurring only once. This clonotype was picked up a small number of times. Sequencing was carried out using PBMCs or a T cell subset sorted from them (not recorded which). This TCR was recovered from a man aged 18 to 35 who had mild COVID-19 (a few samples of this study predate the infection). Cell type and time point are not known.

CDR3 coding DNA: TGTGCCAGCAGCGGAGGGGGTCCAACTAATGAAAAACTGTTTTTT. Translating it yields CASSGGGPTNEKLFF. The chain joins TRBV11-2 to TRBJ1-4, with TRBD1 as a possible D gene (6 bases). This CDR3 has 15 residues. Germline values: CDR1 SGHAT, CDR2 FQNNGV. Trimming cost V 5 bases and J 0 bases, with 10 bases left between them.